This TCR beta chain derives from a study of early T cells in non-severe SARS-CoV-2 infection. Via MiXCR, TCRdb re-called the 5' RACE reads, giving one row per CDR3 protein. The table has about 56,000 distinct CDR3 sequences, about 15% seen once. This clonotype was counted only a few times. The sequence came from an adult who was a healthcare worker with PCR-confirmed SARS-CoV-2 infection or an uninfected control (not recorded which). The sequences come from whole blood, collected at baseline.

The CDR3 loop reads CASSLYGGNYGYTF. In DNA, the CDR3 is TGCGCCAGCAGCTTGTACGGGGGTAACTATGGCTACACCTTC. This chain joins TRBV5-1 and TRBJ1-2; D might be TRBD1 (5 bases). The germline gives CDR1 SGHRS, CDR2 YFSETQ. The CDR3 runs 14 residues. V lost 1 base and J 1 base, leaving 8 bases between the germline ends.